This TCR beta chain was identified during a study of T cells after yellow fever vaccination. Background on the study: Fractions with few cells were prepared using SMART-Seq v4 Ultra Low Input. Study-level findings and limits: Contamination of FACS-sorted repertoires by abundant clonotypes from the bulk population could occur.

TCRdb re-called the 5' RACE reads through MiXCR, storing one row per CDR3 protein. The sample contains some 320,000 distinct CDR3 sequences, around 4.4% of which appear only once. The germline gives CDR1 SGHRS, CDR2 YFSETQ. CDR3 length: 16 residues. V lost 2 bases and J lost 3; bases outside the gene matches: 5. Worth noting for this clonotype: Its target is not known.

The TCR originated in a man in his late teens or twenties who received the YFV17D yellow fever vaccine. The source was PBMCs, collected 15 days after the yellow fever booster vaccination. The J gene is TRBJ1-4, the V gene TRBV5-1; TRBD1 matches at 9 bases. CDR3 region: CASSLNGQGPNEKLFF. For the CDR3, the DNA is TGCGCCAGCAGCTTAAACGGACAGGGGCCTAATGAAAAACTGTTTTTT.